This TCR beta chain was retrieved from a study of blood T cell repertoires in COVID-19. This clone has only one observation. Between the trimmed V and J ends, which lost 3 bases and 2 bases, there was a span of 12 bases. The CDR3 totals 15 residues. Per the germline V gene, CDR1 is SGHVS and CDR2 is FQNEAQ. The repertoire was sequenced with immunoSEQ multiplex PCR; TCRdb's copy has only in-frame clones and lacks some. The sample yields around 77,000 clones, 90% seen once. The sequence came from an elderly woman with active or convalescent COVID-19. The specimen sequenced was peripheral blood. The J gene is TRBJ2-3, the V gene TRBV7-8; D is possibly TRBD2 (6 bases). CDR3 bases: TGTGCCAGCAGCTTCGGGACTGCCGACACAGATACGCAGTATTTT. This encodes CASSFGTADTDTQYF. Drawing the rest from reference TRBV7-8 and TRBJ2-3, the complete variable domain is GAGVSQSPRYKVAKRGQDVALRCDPISGHVSLFWYQQALGQGPEFLTYFQNEAQLDKSGLPSDRFFAERPEGSVSTLKIQRTQQEDSAVYLCASSFGTADTDTQYFGPGTRLTVL.